This entry lists 7 T cell receptor beta chains sequenced from one sample in a study of T cells in localized non-small cell lung cancer. Some clones are missing from TCRdb's copy, which holds only in-frame ones; the method was immunoSEQ multiplex PCR. The sample holds tens of thousands of clones, about 90% seen once. Specimen: peripheral blood mononuclear cells, collected before any cancer treatment. These TCRs come from a woman aged 40-70 years with stage III lung adenocarcinoma.

With regard to this clone: Germline is not matched at one junction end, which may reflect a read error. This sequence joins TRBV27 and TRBJ2-5; 8 bases map to TRBD1. There are 14 residues in the CDR3. Germline CDR1 and CDR2: MNHEY and SMNVEV (reference sequence). The CDR3, as DNA: TGTACCAGCAGTGCCGACAGGGGAATGGAGACCCAGTACTTC. Translation gives CTSSADRGMETQYF.

The chain is built from TRBV5-1 and TRBJ1-1, with 7 bases fitting TRBD1. CDR1 SGHRS and CDR2 YFSETQ come from the germline V gene. J gave up 2 bases and V 5 bases, and 9 bases lay outside the gene matches. The CDR3 covers 15 residues. CDR3 sequence: CASRSFGTANTEAFF. CDR3 in DNA: TGCGCCAGCAGATCGTTCGGGACAGCTAACACTGAAGCTTTCTTT.

This chain uses TRBV19 with TRBJ1-1; D possibly corresponds to TRBD1 (5 bases). V was cut by 7 bases and J by 4 bases, with 13 bases left in between. This CDR3 has 13 amino acids. Germline assignment: CDR1 LNHDA and CDR2 SQIVND (reference sequence). The CDR3 DNA reads as TGTGCCAGTACTTGGGGAAGGGGCACTGAAGCTTTCTTT. Residues: CASTWGRGTEAFF.

As to this clone: Within the sample, other DNA sequences also encode this same CDR3. This chain joins TRBV18 and TRBJ1-3, with 8 bases identical to TRBD1. Germline V gene data show CDR1 as KGHSH and CDR2 as LQKENI. The CDR3 has 15 amino acids. The V segment lost 1 base and the J segment 7 bases; nucleotides outside the gene matches: 6. In nucleotides, the CDR3 is TGTGCCAGCTCACCACTACAGGGGGAAGGGAACACCATATATTTT. Protein sequence: CASSPLQGEGNTIYF.

The chain recombines TRBV5-4 with TRBJ2-1; tentatively, D is TRBD2 (6 bases). V dropped 4 bases and J dropped 8 bases, with 13 bases sitting between them. CDR3 length equals 13 residues. The germline CDR1 and CDR2 sequences are SGHNT and YYREEE (reference sequence). The CDR3 reads CASSLSGGDEQFF. DNA of the CDR3: TGTGCCAGCAGCCTTAGCGGAGGGGATGAGCAGTTCTTC.

The rearrangement joins TRBV7-2 to TRBJ2-1; no definite D call. The germline gives CDR1 SGHTA, CDR2 FQGNSA. The CDR3 sequence is 15 residues long. V was cut by 5 bases and J by 0 bases, with 11 bases left in between. The CDR3 spells CASSPDLNSYNEQFF. The CDR3 DNA is TGTGCCAGCAGCCCAGACTTAAACTCCTACAATGAGCAGTTCTTC.

J is TRBJ2-2 and V is TRBV6-5, with D perhaps matching TRBD1 (6 bases). V was shortened by 4 bases and J by 6 bases, with 15 bases between the two germline ends. CDR1 is MNHEY and CDR2 is SVGAGI in the germline V gene. This CDR3 is 15 amino acids long. As DNA, the CDR3 is TGTGCCAGCAGTTCGACAGGAAAGAATGCCGGGGAGCTGTTTTTT. It is translated as CASSSTGKNAGELFF.